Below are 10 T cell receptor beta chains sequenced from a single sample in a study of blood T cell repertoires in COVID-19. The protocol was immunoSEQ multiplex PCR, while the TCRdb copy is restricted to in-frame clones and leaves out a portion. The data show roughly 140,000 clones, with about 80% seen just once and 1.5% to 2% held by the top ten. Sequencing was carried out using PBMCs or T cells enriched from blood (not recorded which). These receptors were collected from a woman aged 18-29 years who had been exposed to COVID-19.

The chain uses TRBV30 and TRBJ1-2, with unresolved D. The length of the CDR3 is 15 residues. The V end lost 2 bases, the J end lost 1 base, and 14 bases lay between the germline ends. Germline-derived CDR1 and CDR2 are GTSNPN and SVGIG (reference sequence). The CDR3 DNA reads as TGTGCCTGGAGTTTGTGGGAGGCACGTAACTATGGCTACACCTTC. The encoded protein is CAWSLWEARNYGYTF.

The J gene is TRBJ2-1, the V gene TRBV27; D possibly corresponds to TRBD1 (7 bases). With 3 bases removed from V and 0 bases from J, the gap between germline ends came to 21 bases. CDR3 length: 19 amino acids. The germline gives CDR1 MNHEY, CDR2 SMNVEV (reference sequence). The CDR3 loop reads CASSLSGQGGFSSYNEQFF. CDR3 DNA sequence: TGTGCCAGCAGTTTGTCAGGGCAGGGGGGATTCAGCTCCTACAATGAGCAGTTCTTC.

The CDR3: CASSKPILAGDDYEQYF. CDR3 nucleotides: TGTGCCAGCAGCAAACCAATACTAGCGGGAGACGACTACGAGCAGTACTTC. V is TRBV21-1 and J is TRBJ2-7; the table's D call TRBD2 went unverified against the DNA. TRBV21-1 is reported as a pseudogene. CDR3 length equals 17 residues.

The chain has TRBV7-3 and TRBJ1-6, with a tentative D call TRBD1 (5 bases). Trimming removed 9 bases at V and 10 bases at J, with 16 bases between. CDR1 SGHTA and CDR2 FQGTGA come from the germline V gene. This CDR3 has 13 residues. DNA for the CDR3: TGTGCCAGTCAGGCAGGGCAAGGCTCACCCCTCCACTTT. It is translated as CASQAGQGSPLHF.

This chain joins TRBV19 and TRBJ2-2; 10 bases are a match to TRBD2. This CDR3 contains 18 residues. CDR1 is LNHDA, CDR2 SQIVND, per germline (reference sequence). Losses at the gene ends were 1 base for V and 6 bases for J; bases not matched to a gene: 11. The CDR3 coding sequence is TGTGCCAGTAGTATAGCGAGGGCTAGCGGGAGTCGGGCCGGGGAGCTGTTTTTT. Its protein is CASSIARASGSRAGELFF.

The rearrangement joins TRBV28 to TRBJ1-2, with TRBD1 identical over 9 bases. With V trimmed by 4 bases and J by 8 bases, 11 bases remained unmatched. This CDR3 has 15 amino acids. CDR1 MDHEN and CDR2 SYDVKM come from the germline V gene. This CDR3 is CASSSPATGGDGYTF. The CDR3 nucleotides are TGTGCCAGCAGTTCCCCGGCCACAGGGGGCGACGGCTACACCTTC.

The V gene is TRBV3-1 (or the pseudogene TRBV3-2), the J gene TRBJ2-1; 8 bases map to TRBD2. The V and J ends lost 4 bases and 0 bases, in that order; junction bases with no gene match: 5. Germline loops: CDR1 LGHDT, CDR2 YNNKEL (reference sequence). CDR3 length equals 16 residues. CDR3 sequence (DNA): TGTGCCAGCAGCCGTATAGCGGGAAGCTCCTACAATGAGCAGTTCTTC. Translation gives CASSRIAGSSYNEQFF.

The CDR3 reads CASRSQANTEAFF. The CDR3 coding sequence is TGTGCCAGCAGGTCGCAGGCGAACACTGAAGCTTTCTTT. This chain connects TRBV14 to TRBJ1-1, with D uncertain. Germline V gives CDR1 SGHDN, CDR2 FVKESK. This CDR3 has 13 residues. The V end lost 6 bases, the J end lost 1 base, and 9 bases lay between the germline ends.

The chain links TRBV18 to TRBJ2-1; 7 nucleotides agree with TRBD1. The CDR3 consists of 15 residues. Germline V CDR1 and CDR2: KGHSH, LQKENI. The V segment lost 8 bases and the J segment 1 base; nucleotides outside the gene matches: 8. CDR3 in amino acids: CASLIRQGSYNEQFF. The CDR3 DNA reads TGTGCCAGCCTCATTCGACAGGGATCCTACAATGAGCAGTTCTTC. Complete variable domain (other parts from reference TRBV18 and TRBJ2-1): NAGVMQNPRHLVRRRGQEARLRCSPMKGHSHVYWYRQLPEEGLKFMVYLQKENIIDESGMPKERFSAEFPKEGPSILRIQQVVRGDSAAYFCASLIRQGSYNEQFFGPGTRLTVL.

CDR3 in amino acids: CASSSSGQGWHEQFF. CDR3 sequence (DNA): TGTGCCAGCAGTTCATCAGGACAGGGGTGGCATGAGCAGTTCTTC. The rearrangement uses TRBV28 and TRBJ2-1; 9 bases fit TRBD1. CDR1 is MDHEN and CDR2 is SYDVKM in the germline V gene. There are 15 residues in the CDR3. After removal of 4 bases from V and 8 bases from J, the junction contained 9 bases not matched to a gene.